The 10 T cell receptor beta chains given below trace back to one sample, sequenced in a study of breast tumors, draining lymph nodes, adjacent tissues. A single record per CDR3 protein comes from TCRdb applying MiXCR to the multiplex PCR reads. The sample lists roughly 49,000 distinct CDR3 sequences, roughly 39% occurring once. Source material: breast tumor tissue. The receptor set was obtained from a female donor with breast cancer. Some clones in this sample may be carry-over from other donors' samples.

A remark on this clonotype: As the CDR3 is not closed by the conserved phenylalanine or tryptophan, this likely results from a read error. It is unclear where the CDR3 begins or ends on the DNA, so no DNA is shown, and the CDR3 is as TCRdb lists it. This chain joins TRBV29-1 and TRBJ2-5; TRBD1 is taken as the D call from the table, unchecked against the DNA. The CDR3 adds up to 16 amino acids, both ends counted. Germline assignment: CDR1 SQVTM and CDR2 ANQGSEA. CDR3 sequence: CSVETGQGIGGYTFGS.

The chain combines TRBV20-1 with TRBJ1-3; TRBD1 matches at 7 bases. The germline V gene has CDR1 DFQATT and CDR2 SNEGSKA (reference sequence). The V segment lost 5 bases and the J segment 2 bases; nucleotides outside the gene matches: 3. This CDR3 contains 13 residues. The CDR3 sequence: CSARGTAGNTIYF. Written as DNA, the CDR3 is TGCAGTGCTCGCGGGACAGCTGGAAACACCATATATTTT.

The V call is TRBV6-2 or TRBV6-3, the J call TRBJ2-2; D not certain. Trimming left V 5 bases short and J 1 base short, with 14 bases between. CDR1 and CDR2 (germline): MNHEY, SVGEGT. CDR3 length: 16 amino acids. CDR3 protein: CASSPRGWGNTGELFF. CDR3 DNA: TGTGCCAGCAGTCCCCGTGGTTGGGGGAACACCGGGGAGCTGTTTTTT.

The V and J genes are TRBV9 and TRBJ1-6; TRBD1 agrees at 8 bases. Trimming removed 0 bases from V and 8 bases from J; junction bases left unmatched: 16. The CDR3 covers 19 residues. Looked up from germline, CDR1 is SGDLS and CDR2 is YYNGEE. The CDR3 DNA reads as TGTGCCAGCAGCGTAGCGGTCTCCGGCGGGACAGGTTCGGATTCACCCCTCCACTTT. Translated: CASSVAVSGGTGSDSPLHF.

To note about this clonotype: Because it lacks the conserved phenylalanine or tryptophan at the end, this CDR3 is likely a read error. The chain couples TRBV6-2 or TRBV6-3 to TRBJ1-5, with 7 bases lining up with TRBD1. Germline CDR1 and CDR2: MNHEY and SVGEGT. This CDR3 comprises 17 residues. Trimming cost V 5 bases and J 0 bases; bases outside gene matches: 10. Written as DNA, the CDR3 is TGTGCCAGCAGTCCACCCCGGGACAGTTATAGCAATCAGCCCCAGCATTCT. Its translation is CASSPPRDSYSNQPQHS.

V usage is TRBV11-2 and J usage is TRBJ2-7, with D tentatively TRBD1 or TRBD2 (5 bases each). Trimming stripped 2 bases from V and 3 bases from J, with 14 bases between. Germline CDR1 SGHAT, CDR2 FQNNGV. The CDR3 spans 15 residues. CDR3 nucleotide sequence: TGTGCCAGCAGCTTATCTGTAGGGGACGTCTACGAGCAGTACTTC. Protein: CASSLSVGDVYEQYF.

This clonotype was seen at least ten times. The genes are TRBV6-2 or TRBV6-3 and TRBJ1-5; D is ambiguous. The CDR3 contains 13 residues. Germline V CDR1 and CDR2: MNHEY, SVGEGT. Trimming took 2 bases from V and 3 from J, leaving 5 bases between them. Written as DNA, the CDR3 is TGTGCCAGCAGTTACAGGGACAATCAGCCCCAGCATTTT. It translates to CASSYRDNQPQHF.

This clonotype has at least ten counts. The J gene is TRBJ2-2, the V gene TRBV7-8; the D is unclear. The ends were cut back, 5 bases at V and 2 bases at J, with 6 bases in the middle. CDR1 is SGHVS, CDR2 FQNEAQ, per germline. The CDR3 spans 13 residues. The CDR3: CASSQKNTGELFF. CDR3 nucleotide sequence: TGTGCCAGCAGCCAGAAAAACACCGGGGAGCTGTTTTTT.

This chain uses TRBV7-9 with TRBJ2-3, with 11 nucleotides matching TRBD2. The CDR3 runs 16 residues. Germline CDR1 SEHNR, CDR2 FQNEAQ (reference sequence). V dropped 5 bases and J dropped 4; count of bases not matched to a gene: 8. This CDR3 reads CASSPGLAGGADTQYF. The CDR3 nucleotides are TGTGCCAGCAGCCCCGGACTAGCGGGCGGGGCAGATACGCAGTATTTT.

This clonotype was counted ten times or more. The rearrangement joins TRBV6-5 to TRBJ2-6; the D is unclear. Trimming took 8 bases from V and 2 from J, leaving 7 bases between them. This CDR3 has 13 amino acids. Germline V gene data show CDR1 as MNHEY and CDR2 as SVGAGI. The CDR3 loop is CASGVTGANVLTF. In DNA form, the CDR3 reads TGTGCCAGCGGGGTTACTGGGGCCAACGTCCTGACTTTC.